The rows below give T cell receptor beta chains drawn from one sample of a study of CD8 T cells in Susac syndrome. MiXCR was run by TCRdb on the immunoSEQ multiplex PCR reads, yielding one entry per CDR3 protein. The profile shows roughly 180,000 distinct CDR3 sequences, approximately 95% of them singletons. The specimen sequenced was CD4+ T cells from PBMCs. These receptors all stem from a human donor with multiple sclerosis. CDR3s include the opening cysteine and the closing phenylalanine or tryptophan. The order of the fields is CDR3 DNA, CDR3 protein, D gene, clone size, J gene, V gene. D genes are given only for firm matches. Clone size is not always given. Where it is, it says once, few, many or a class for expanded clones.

TGTGCCAGCAGTGCAGGAGCGGGGAACTACGAGCAGTACTTC	CASSAGAGNYEQYF	TRBD2	.	TRBJ2-7	TRBV6-1
TGTGCCTGGAGTATTAACCTAAATCAGCCCCAGCATTTT	CAWSINLNQPQHF	.	.	TRBJ1-5	TRBV30
TGTGCCAGCAGCACCTCAGATACGCAGTATTTT	CASSTSDTQYF	.	few	TRBJ2-3	TRBV7-9
TGTGCCAGCAGCTTAGGACAGGCCAGCTCCTACGAGCAGTACTTC	CASSLGQASSYEQYF	.	.	TRBJ2-7	TRBV7-9
TGCGCCAGCAGGACGGGGGACCAAGAGACCCAGTACTTC	CASRTGDQETQYF	.	once	TRBJ2-5	TRBV5-1
TGCGCCAGCAGCTTATGGACAGGGTCCTACGAGCAGTACTTC	CASSLWTGSYEQYF	TRBD1	.	TRBJ2-7	TRBV5-1
TGTGCCACCGCCCCGATGACTAGCGGGAGGGGTAATGAGCAGTTCTTC	CATAPMTSGRGNEQFF	TRBD2	once	TRBJ2-1	TRBV19
TGTGCCAGCAGCTTACTACAGTCCTACGAGCAGTACTTC	CASSLLQSYEQYF	.	.	TRBJ2-7	TRBV13
TGCGCCAGCAGCCAAGAAGATGCGGGAGGGGCCGGGGAGCTGTTTTTT	CASSQEDAGGAGELFF	TRBD2	once	TRBJ2-2	TRBV4-3
TGTGCCACCAGTGATACCGGGACAGGGAGAACCGGGGAGCTGTTTTTT	CATSDTGTGRTGELFF	TRBD1	.	TRBJ2-2	TRBV24-1
TGTGCCAGCAGCCTAGACTACGGGAACACCGGGGAGCTGTTTTTT	CASSLDYGNTGELFF	.	.	TRBJ2-2	TRBV5-4
TGTGCCAGCAGCCAGAATGAAGAGGGAAGCCCTTTCTTT	CASSQNEEGSPFF	.	.	TRBJ1-1	TRBV3-1
TGTGCCAGCGGACAGCGGGGAAACTCCTACAATGAGCAGTTCTTC	CASGQRGNSYNEQFF	.	once	TRBJ2-1	TRBV9
TGTGCCAGCAGCCTTCCTGACAGGGGGGCTGAAGCTTTCTTT	CASSLPDRGAEAFF	TRBD1	.	TRBJ1-1	TRBV5-6
TGTGCCAGCAGTGTTGGGGATAATGAAAAACTGTTTTTT	CASSVGDNEKLFF	.	.	TRBJ1-4	TRBV28
TGTGCCAGCAGTGCCCCGTATAGCAATCAGCCCCAGCATTTT	CASSAPYSNQPQHF	.	once	TRBJ1-5	TRBV28
TGTGCCAGCAGTTCAAACAGGGGGCGCCTGGGATCTGGGGCCAACGTCCTGACTTTC	CASSSNRGRLGSGANVLTF	TRBD1	.	TRBJ2-6	TRBV27
TGTGCCACCAGTCTTAGCGTCGGTTCAAAGACCCAGTACTTC	CATSLSVGSKTQYF	.	.	TRBJ2-5	TRBV24-1
TGTGCCAGCAGCTTTAAGCGAACCCAAGAGACCCAGTACTTC	CASSFKRTQETQYF	.	.	TRBJ2-5	TRBV7-8
TGTGCCAGCAGCTCAGCGGGGGCCAAAAACATTCAGTACTTC	CASSSAGAKNIQYF	TRBD2	.	TRBJ2-4	TRBV7-2
TGTGCCAGCAGTTACCAGGATACGCAGTATTTT	CASSYQDTQYF	.	once	TRBJ2-3	TRBV6-2/TRBV6-3
TGTGCCAGCAGCTCCTACAGGGGTACCTACGAGCAGTACTTC	CASSSYRGTYEQYF	TRBD1	.	TRBJ2-7	TRBV5-4
TGTGCCAGCAGCCCATTCGAGGGGACAGTCCGCACAGATACGCAGTATTTT	CASSPFEGTVRTDTQYF	.	.	TRBJ2-3	TRBV21-1
TGTGCCAGCAGCACACTAGGGCCTTCTAATTCACCCCTCCACTTT	CASSTLGPSNSPLHF	.	.	TRBJ1-6	TRBV7-9
TGTGCCAGCAGTTTACGATTGGTAGATACGCAGTATTTT	CASSLRLVDTQYF	.	once	TRBJ2-3	TRBV27
TGTGCCTGGAGTGTTCTGGGCGGGAGTGGAGATACGCAGTATTTT	CAWSVLGGSGDTQYF	TRBD2	once	TRBJ2-3	TRBV30
TGTGCCAGCTCGCCGGACAGGGGACTACATCCCCTATTGAACACTGAAGCTTTCTTT	CASSPDRGLHPLLNTEAFF	TRBD1	.	TRBJ1-1	TRBV18
TGCGCCAGCAGCTTGGGGTCGGGACTATCTTACAATGAGCAGTTCTTC	CASSLGSGLSYNEQFF	TRBD2	.	TRBJ2-1	TRBV5-1
TGCAGTGCGGCCACGGAGGGCGAAAAACTGTTTTTT	CSAATEGEKLFF	.	.	TRBJ1-4	TRBV20-1